This TCR beta chain came from a study of CXCR3-negative and CXCR3-positive naive CD8 T cells. 5' RACE that incorporated UMI labels was used to prepare the TRB cDNA libraries. For each CDR3 protein, TCRdb gives one entry from its re-call of the 5' RACE reads, without DNA. The sample table includes around 50,000 distinct CDR3 sequences. The CDR3 is 16 amino acids. The source material was naive CXCR3- CD8+ T cells from blood. Subset indicated: CD45RO-CCR7+CD27+CD95- naive CD8+ T cells lacking CXCR3 (TNR3-). The chain has TRBV12-3 or TRBV12-4 and TRBJ2-2; the D call from TCRdb, TRBD1, cannot be confirmed without DNA. The sequence was obtained from a human donor in good health. Some clones in this sample may be carry-over from other donors' samples. CDR3: CASIPEAGRSTGELFF.